This T cell receptor (beta chain) was sequenced for a study of blood T cell repertoires in COVID-19 (dated by TCRdb to the early 2020s). The study in broad terms: The collaborator samples originated in the United States, Italy and Spain and spanned the acute and convalescent phases of COVID-19. The material from the prospective study consisted of cDNA or gDNA derived from T cells, B-cell-depleted T cells, or PBMCs. The dataset comprised deeply sampled blood TCRbeta repertoires from subjects exposed to, actively infected with, or recovered from COVID-19. The repertoires were made available in a free public database intended to serve as a resource for research on the immune response to SARS-CoV-2. Samples were obtained from the ongoing ImmuneRACE study (first 160 participants) and from 950 to 1,500 subjects provided by 6 global collaborators. The sample metadata nearly always contained a de-identified subject ID, COVID-19 status, age in years and sex. Where available, HLA class I and class II types were obtained from metadata supplied by the sample provider rather than from assay-based typing. On the study overall, not on this receptor specifically: The quantity of clinical and demographic metadata differed by source and by participant and was supplied without curation.

In Seattle, one collaborating source enrolled patients while the infection was active and tracked those patients longitudinally over the course of disease. Collaborating institutions collected whole blood in K2EDTA tubes following their own protocols. Collaborator samples were shipped for TCRbeta analysis as frozen whole blood, isolated PBMCs, or DNA extracted from either sample type. The germline V gene supplies CDR1 MNHEY and CDR2 SVGAGI. Including the terminal cysteine and phenylalanine, the CDR3 comprises 14 residues. Just CDR3 DNA is preserved here, 42 bases in frame from base 1. Germline trimming: 10 bases from V, 0 bases from J; junction bases outside gene matches: 8. Concerning this clone: Its antigen has not been determined. No per-base quality is available; no much larger clone lies one base away.

The immunoSEQ Assay, a bias-controlled multiplex PCR, was used to amplify TCRbeta CDR3 regions from genomic DNA. Turning to the authors' computational methods: Within the assay, amplification of reference gene primers was used to estimate how many nucleated cells each sample contained. Sequence reads were collapsed and filtered to measure the absolute abundance of every unique TCRbeta CDR3 rearrangement. For each sample, productive Simpson clonality was calculated as the square root of Simpson's diversity index over productive rearrangements. Drawn from immuneACCESS, this table holds only the in-frame rearrangements with V and J called that TCRdb kept. Clones are partly lost; checked studies trace under half to an unresolved V gene and leave the rest unexplained. For V, J and clone size, that table is used; D and trimming come from the DNA. This sample holds tens of thousands of clones; 70% to 85% were observed only once. The ten top clones hold approximately 3% of the sample.

The receptor's source is a woman at least 80 years old with COVID-19, enrolled during active disease. The sequencing sample was made of peripheral blood. This sequence uses TRBV6-5 and TRBJ1-2; TRBD1 fits 7 bases in the junction. The CDR3 corresponds to CATLGTAANYGYTF. DNA sequence: TGTGCCACTCTAGGGACAGCCGCTAACTATGGCTACACCTTC.